Listed below are T cell receptor beta chains from one sample, sequenced in a study of CD8 T cells in Susac syndrome. In TCRdb, the immunoSEQ multiplex PCR reads were re-called with MiXCR into one record per CDR3 protein. The sample records around 230,000 distinct CDR3 sequences, 90% to 96% being singletons. Sequences were obtained from CD4+ T cells from PBMCs. The receptor source for this set is a human donor with Susac syndrome. CDR3s include the opening cysteine and the closing phenylalanine or tryptophan. The D gene is left open where the match is weak. Size tells how often a clone was seen (once, few, many) or the class of an expanded clone, and some rows leave it out.

j_call d_call clone_size cdr3_length v_call cdr3_aa cdr3_nt
TRBJ1-1 . . 11 TRBV3-1 CASSITTEAFF TGTGCCAGCAGCATTACTACTGAAGCTTTCTTT
TRBJ2-7 TRBD2 . 14 TRBV20-1 CSASVAGVVGEQYF TGCAGTGCTAGTGTAGCGGGAGTAGTCGGCGAGCAGTACTTC
TRBJ2-7 . . 14 TRBV4-1 CASRGGMSSYEQYF TGCGCCAGCAGGGGCGGCATGAGCTCCTACGAGCAGTACTTC
TRBJ2-5 . . 14 TRBV9 CASPPTTGKETQYF TGTGCCAGCCCCCCCACTACAGGGAAAGAGACCCAGTACTTC
TRBJ2-3 TRBD2 . 16 TRBV25-1 CASSEASGSVADTQYF TGTGCCAGCAGTGAAGCCAGCGGGAGTGTTGCAGATACGCAGTATTTT
TRBJ1-1 . once 12 TRBV20-1 CSAPQGNTEAFF TGCAGTGCCCCCCAGGGAAACACTGAAGCTTTCTTT
TRBJ2-5 . . 14 TRBV18 CASSPLAEGETQYF TGTGCCAGCTCACCATTGGCAGAGGGAGAGACCCAGTACTTC
TRBJ2-5 TRBD2 . 16 TRBV5-1 CASSLLNSGLGETQYF TGCGCCAGCAGCCTCCTTAACAGCGGACTAGGGGAGACCCAGTACTTC
TRBJ2-1 TRBD1 . 17 TRBV18 CASSPFDGTGVYNEQFF TGTGCCAGCTCACCATTTGATGGGACAGGGGTTTACAATGAGCAGTTCTTC
TRBJ2-1 TRBD1 . 15 TRBV3-1 CASSTGTGGLGEQFF TGTGCCAGCAGTACCGGGACAGGGGGCCTGGGTGAGCAGTTCTTC
TRBJ2-5 . . 13 TRBV11-2 CASTYSPGETQYF TGTGCCAGCACCTATAGCCCCGGGGAGACCCAGTACTTC
TRBJ2-7 . . 12 TRBV29-1 CSVGGPLDEQYF TGCAGCGTCGGGGGACCTTTAGACGAGCAGTACTTC
TRBJ2-7 . . 16 TRBV4-1 CASSQGLSTWDHEQYF TGCGCCAGCAGCCAAGGGCTGTCGACCTGGGACCACGAGCAGTACTTC
TRBJ2-1 . . 13 TRBV29-1 CSVGRNAYNEQFF TGCAGCGTTGGGAGGAATGCCTACAATGAGCAGTTCTTC
TRBJ2-1 . . 15 TRBV5-4 CASSDLRSSYNEQFF TGTGCCAGCAGCGATCTGAGGAGCTCCTACAATGAGCAGTTCTTC
TRBJ1-2 . . 15 TRBV6-5 CASSYSRGAHYGYTF TGTGCCAGCAGTTACTCGAGGGGGGCCCACTATGGCTACACCTTC
TRBJ2-3 TRBD2 . 15 TRBV12-3/TRBV12-4 CASSPRTSRVDTQYF TGTGCCAGCAGTCCCAGGACTAGCCGAGTGGATACGCAGTATTTT
TRBJ2-1 . . 13 TRBV24-1 CATSGGNYNEQFF TGTGCCACCAGCGGAGGCAATTACAATGAGCAGTTCTTC
TRBJ1-3 TRBD1 . 15 TRBV18 CASSPGQGDLNTIYF TGTGCCAGCTCACCGGGGCAGGGGGACCTGAACACCATATATTTT
TRBJ2-1 . . 15 TRBV30 CAWTLRELGRNEQFF TGTGCCTGGACCCTCCGGGAACTAGGGAGGAATGAGCAGTTCTTC
TRBJ1-1 . . 11 TRBV20-1 CSAIRQTEAFF TGCAGTGCTATCCGACAAACTGAAGCTTTCTTT
TRBJ2-7 . once 13 TRBV5-1 CASSLATTYEQYF TGCGCCAGCAGCTTGGCCACTACCTACGAGCAGTACTTC
TRBJ2-1 . . 13 TRBV3-1 CASSRGTYNEQFF TGTGCCAGCAGCCGCGGCACGTACAATGAGCAGTTCTTC
TRBJ2-5 . few 13 TRBV3-1 CASSLTFQETQYF TGTGCCAGCAGTTTGACATTCCAAGAGACCCAGTACTTC
TRBJ1-2 . . 14 TRBV5-1 CASKNEKGLYGYTF TGCGCCAGCAAGAACGAAAAGGGTCTCTATGGCTACACCTTC
TRBJ2-1 . . 16 TRBV7-9 CASSLALGGSYNEQFF TGTGCCAGCAGCTTAGCGCTAGGCGGCTCCTACAATGAGCAGTTCTTC
TRBJ2-3 TRBD1 . 16 TRBV4-1 CASSHPTGGPTDTQYF TGCGCCAGCAGCCACCCGACAGGGGGCCCCACAGATACGCAGTATTTT
TRBJ2-3 . . 16 TRBV5-1 CASSLVVGARADTQYF TGCGCCAGCAGCTTGGTGGTGGGAGCGCGCGCAGATACGCAGTATTTT
TRBJ1-1 . . 14 TRBV5-1 CASSLEGENTEAFF TGCGCCAGCAGCTTGGAGGGGGAGAACACTGAAGCTTTCTTT
TRBJ2-1 . . 11 TRBV30 CAWSRGGEQFF TGTGCCTGGAGTAGAGGAGGTGAGCAGTTCTTC
TRBJ2-2 . . 13 TRBV7-6 CASTGSKAGELFF TGTGCCAGCACCGGGAGTAAGGCCGGGGAGCTGTTTTTT
TRBJ2-2 . . 13 TRBV4-1 CASSQDAPGELFF TGCGCCAGCAGCCAAGACGCCCCCGGGGAGCTGTTTTTT
TRBJ2-7 TRBD2 once 15 TRBV5-6 CASSLYGTMMGEQYF TGTGCCAGCAGCTTGTATGGGACTATGATGGGCGAGCAGTACTTC